The entry below gives a single T cell receptor (beta chain) sequence along with its context. The antigen it binds to is not known. Base qualities are missing; no much larger clone stands one base away. The immunoSEQ Assay, a bias-controlled multiplex PCR, was used to amplify TCRbeta CDR3 regions from genomic DNA. For the original study's pipeline: The number of nucleated cells in each sample was estimated from the amplification of reference gene primers within the assay. To quantify the absolute abundance of each unique TCRbeta CDR3 rearrangement, sequence reads were collapsed and filtered. For each sample, productive Simpson clonality was calculated as the square root of Simpson's diversity index across productive rearrangements. Entries here come from immuneACCESS through TCRdb and include only in-frame sequences with V and J called. Some clones fail to appear in such tables; in the studies checked, an unresolved V gene covers under half of the shortfall, and the cause of the remainder is unknown. V, J and clone size reflect that table, while D and trimming were determined from the DNA. The table for this sample lists around 130,000 clones; about 84% of them were counted only once. Of the sample, 12% falls within the top ten clones.

Reading from cysteine to phenylalanine, the CDR3 counts 16 amino acids. Left in the record is the CDR3 DNA by itself, 48 bases read in frame from the first base. As encoded in the germline V gene (reference sequence), CDR1 is LNHDA while CDR2 is SQIVND. Germline trimming: 10 bases from V, 4 bases from J; junction bases outside gene matches: 13. The data are from a study of blood T cell repertoires in COVID-19 (dated by TCRdb to 2019 to 2021). Regarding the study in general: Samples from collaborators originated in the United States, Italy and Spain and spanned both the acute and convalescent phases of COVID-19. The material from the prospective study consisted of cDNA or gDNA derived from T cells, B-cell-depleted T cells, or PBMCs. Subjects who had been exposed to COVID-19, were actively infected with it, or had recovered from it provided the deeply sampled blood TCRbeta repertoires that made up the dataset. A freely available public database, intended as a resource for researchers studying the immune response to SARS-CoV-2, is where the repertoires were released. Samples came from the ongoing ImmuneRACE study (first 160 participants) plus 1,254 subjects from 6 global collaborators. The sample metadata nearly always contained a de-identified subject ID, COVID-19 status, age in years and sex. Where available, HLA class I and class II types were taken from metadata supplied by the sample provider and were not determined by assay-based typing.

Beyond this particular receptor, the publication reports: How much clinical and demographic metadata was included differed by source and by participant, and the metadata was provided uncurated.

The collaborating institutions used their own protocols to collect whole blood in K2EDTA tubes. For TCRbeta analysis, collaborator samples were shipped as frozen whole blood, as isolated PBMCs, or as DNA extracted from either sample type. Sequenced sample: peripheral blood. The V and J genes are TRBV19 and TRBJ2-2; 9 central bases correspond to TRBD1. The receptor's source is a woman aged 60-75 years with acute or convalescent COVID-19. CDR3 loop: CATTGTGRSSTGELFF. Read as DNA, the sequence is TGTGCCACTACCGGGACAGGGAGGTCGAGCACCGGGGAGCTGTTTTTT.